This T cell receptor beta chain was captured by sequencing in a study of beta chain features in type 1 diabetes. Broader study findings: Type 1 diabetes patients showed a moderate but significant shortening of TCRB CDR3s in all four CD4+ subsets.

Of note for this clone: The antigen is not known.

The length of the CDR3 is 13 residues. Trimming shortened V by 3 bases and J by 4 bases, and 9 bases separated the two germline ends. Germline V lookup: CDR1 SGHDN, CDR2 FVKESK. Every isolated RNA sample was fully reverse transcribed, so sequencing captured expressed TCRB transcripts. The repertoire was sequenced with immunoSEQ multiplex PCR; TCRdb's copy has only in-frame clones and lacks some. The sample carries roughly 400,000 clones, around 14% recorded once. Sequencing was performed on naive CD4+ T cells from blood. This chain connects TRBV14 to TRBJ2-5, with no clear D. This TCR was recovered from a man aged 25 to 45 in good health. CDR3 residues: CASSQRRGETQYF. In DNA, the CDR3 is TGTGCCAGCAGCCAGAGGCGTGGAGAGACCCAGTACTTC.